This TCR beta chain was observed in a study of blood T cell repertoires in COVID-19 (dated by TCRdb to the early 2020s). Turning to the overall study: Samples from collaborators originated in the United States, Italy and Spain and spanned both the acute and convalescent phases of COVID-19. The prospective study material was composed of cDNA or gDNA derived from T cells, B-cell-depleted T cells, or PBMCs. Deeply sampled blood TCRbeta repertoires from subjects exposed to, actively infected with, or recovered from COVID-19 were included in the dataset. The repertoires were released in a freely available public database meant as a resource for research on the immune response to SARS-CoV-2. The samples were drawn from the first 160 participants of the ongoing ImmuneRACE study and from under 1,500 subjects provided by 6 global collaborators. Nearly every sample came with metadata listing a de-identified subject ID, COVID-19 status, age in years and sex. Where available, HLA class I and class II types were obtained from metadata supplied by the sample provider rather than from assay-based typing. What the study reported, not specific to this receptor: The amount of clinical and demographic metadata varied by source and participant and was provided uncurated.

Compared with germline, V lacks 8 bases and J lacks 8 bases; bases without a gene match: 13. Measured from the cysteine to the phenylalanine, the CDR3 is 16 residues long. The DNA shown is the 48-base CDR3, in frame from base 1. Looking up the germline V gene (reference sequence) yields CDR1 LNHNV and CDR2 YYDKDF. Samples from volunteer blood donors who had recovered from COVID-19 were contributed by a second Seattle source. Whole blood was collected in K2EDTA tubes by collaborating institutions according to the institutions' own protocols. Collaborator samples were shipped for TCRbeta analysis as frozen whole blood, isolated PBMCs, or DNA extracted from either sample type. Concerning this clone: Its antigen remains unidentified. The record has no base qualities; no much larger clone is one base away.

The immunoSEQ Assay, a bias-controlled multiplex PCR, was used to amplify TCRbeta CDR3 regions from genomic DNA. The source study handled its data this way. Within the assay, amplification of reference gene primers was used to estimate how many nucleated cells each sample contained. To quantify the absolute abundance of each unique TCRbeta CDR3 rearrangement, sequence reads were collapsed and filtered. For each sample, productive Simpson clonality was calculated as the square root of Simpson's diversity index across productive rearrangements. TCRdb limited this immuneACCESS table to in-frame rearrangements with V and J called. A share of clones is missing; checked studies link under half to unresolved V genes, and the rest is unexplained. V and J calls and clone size follow that table, whereas D and trimming were derived from the DNA. Here the sample has about 210,000 clones; about 86% occur a single time. The ten largest account for about 6% of the sample.

Sequencing input: peripheral blood. Recombination linked TRBV15 to TRBJ2-1; 12 bases in between match TRBD1. This TCR was recovered from a man between 60 and 75 years old who had recovered from COVID-19. The nucleotide sequence is given as TGTGCCACCCCAGGTGGGCTGGGGACAGGGGGCGATGAGCAGTTCTTC. Its amino acids are CATPGGLGTGGDEQFF. The CDR3, completed at both ends by the reference TRBV15 and TRBJ2-1 genes, gives the full variable domain DAMVIQNPRYQVTQFGKPVTLSCSQTLNHNVMYWYQQKSSQAPKLLFHYYDKDFNNEADTPDNFQSRRPNTSFCFLDIRSPGLGDTAMYLCATPGGLGTGGDEQFFGPGTRLTVL.